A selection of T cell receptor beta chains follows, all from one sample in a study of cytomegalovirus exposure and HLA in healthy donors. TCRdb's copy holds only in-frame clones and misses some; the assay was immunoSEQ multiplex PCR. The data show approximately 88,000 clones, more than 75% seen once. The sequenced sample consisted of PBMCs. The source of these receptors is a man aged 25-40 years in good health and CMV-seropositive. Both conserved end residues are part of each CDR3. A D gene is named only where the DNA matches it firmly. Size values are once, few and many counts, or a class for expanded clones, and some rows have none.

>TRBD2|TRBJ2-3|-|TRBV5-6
CASSLGRKAGADTQYF
TGTGCCAGCAGCTTAGGTAGGAAGGCGGGGGCAGATACGCAGTATTTT
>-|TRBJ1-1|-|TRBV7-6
CASSLDAGNTEAFF
TGTGCCAGCAGCTTAGATGCAGGGAACACTGAAGCTTTCTTT
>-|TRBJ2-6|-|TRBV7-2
CASSSRTLNSGANVLTF
TGTGCCAGCAGTTCTCGGACACTCAACTCTGGGGCCAACGTCCTGACTTTC
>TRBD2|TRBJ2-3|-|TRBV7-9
CASSLGLAGPGDTQYF
TGTGCCAGCAGCCTCGGGTTAGCGGGGCCGGGAGATACGCAGTATTTT
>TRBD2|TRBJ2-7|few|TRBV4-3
CASSLAGGTSYEQYF
TGCGCCAGCAGCCTAGCGGGAGGTACTTCCTACGAGCAGTACTTC
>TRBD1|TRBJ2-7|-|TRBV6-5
CASSSGQGYEEQYF
TGTGCCAGCAGTTCCGGACAGGGGTATGAGGAGCAGTACTTC
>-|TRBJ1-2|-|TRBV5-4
CASSSRINYGYTF
TGTGCCAGCAGCTCCAGGATCAACTATGGCTACACCTTC
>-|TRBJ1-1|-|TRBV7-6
CASSLPWGENTEAFF
TGTGCCAGCAGCCTACCCTGGGGGGAGAACACTGAAGCTTTCTTT
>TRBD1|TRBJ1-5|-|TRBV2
CASSHIFRGQNQPQHF
TGTGCCAGCAGTCATATTTTCAGGGGGCAGAATCAGCCCCAGCATTTT
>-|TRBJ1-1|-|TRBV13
CASSLWAPEAFF
TGTGCCAGCAGCTTATGGGCGCCCGAAGCTTTCTTT
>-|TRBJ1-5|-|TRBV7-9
CASSQATLGNQPQHF
TGTGCCAGCAGCCAAGCGACTCTAGGAAATCAGCCCCAGCATTTT
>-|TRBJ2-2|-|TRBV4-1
CASSPGQLALGELFF
TGCGCCAGCAGCCCTGGACAGCTAGCATTGGGGGAGCTGTTTTTT
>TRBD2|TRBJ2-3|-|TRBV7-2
CASSLQRGTTDTQYF
TGTGCCAGCAGCTTACAGCGGGGGACCACAGATACGCAGTATTTT
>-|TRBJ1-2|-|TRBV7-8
CASSLQDTNYGYTF
TGTGCCAGCAGCTTACAGGACACTAACTATGGCTACACCTTC
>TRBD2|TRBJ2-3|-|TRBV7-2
CASSPIWRGRGQDTQYF
TGTGCCAGCAGCCCAATATGGCGCGGGAGGGGGCAGGATACGCAGTATTTT
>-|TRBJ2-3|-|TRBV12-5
CASGFGTRVGHTQYF
TGTGCTAGTGGTTTTGGGACAAGGGTCGGACATACGCAGTATTTT
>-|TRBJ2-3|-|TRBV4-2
CASSQDPNTDTQYF
TGTGCCAGCAGCCAAGACCCTAACACAGATACGCAGTATTTT
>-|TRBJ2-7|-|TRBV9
CASSPRERFYEQYF
TGTGCCAGCAGCCCTCGGGAGCGGTTTTACGAGCAGTACTTC
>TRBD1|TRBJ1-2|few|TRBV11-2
CASNPGQGYGYTF
TGTGCCAGCAATCCCGGACAGGGGTATGGCTACACCTTC
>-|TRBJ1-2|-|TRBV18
CASSPQTGLWGYTF
TGTGCCAGCTCACCGCAGACAGGCCTCTGGGGCTACACCTTC
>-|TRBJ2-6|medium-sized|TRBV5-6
CASRSFRVGANVLTF
TGTGCCAGCAGATCATTCAGGGTCGGGGCCAACGTCCTGACTTTC
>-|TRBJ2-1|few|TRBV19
CASSIDGSEQFF
TGTGCCAGTAGTATAGACGGGAGTGAGCAGTTCTTC
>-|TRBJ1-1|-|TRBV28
CASSLEPLMNTEAFF
TGTGCCAGCAGTTTAGAGCCGTTGATGAACACTGAAGCTTTCTTT
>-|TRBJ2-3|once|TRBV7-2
CASSSPYTQYF
TGTGCCAGCAGCTCCCCATATACGCAGTATTTT
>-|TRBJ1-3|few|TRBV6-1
CASSEGTTRNTIYF
TGTGCCAGCAGTGAGGGGACAACTAGAAACACCATATATTTT
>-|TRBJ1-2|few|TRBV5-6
CASSFLGQKPNYGYTF
TGTGCCAGCAGCTTCCTAGGACAGAAACCTAACTATGGCTACACCTTC
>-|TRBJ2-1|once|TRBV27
CASSLLVGSHYNEQFF
TGTGCCAGCAGTTTATTGGTAGGGAGCCACTACAATGAGCAGTTCTTC
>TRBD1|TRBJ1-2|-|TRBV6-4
CASSPDPTGGGSYGYTF
TGTGCCAGCAGTCCCGACCCCACAGGGGGCGGGAGCTATGGCTACACCTTC
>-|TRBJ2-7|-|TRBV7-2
CASSRGGASYEQYF
TGTGCCAGCAGCCGTGGGGGGGCTAGCTACGAGCAGTACTTC
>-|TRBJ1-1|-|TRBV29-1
CSVLSRVGNTEAFF
TGCAGCGTGCTCTCGAGGGTGGGGAACACTGAAGCTTTCTTT
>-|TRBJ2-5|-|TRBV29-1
CSVGGASETQYF
TGCAGCGTAGGGGGGGCCTCGGAGACCCAGTACTTC
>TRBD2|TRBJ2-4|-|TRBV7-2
CASSVVGLAGKNIQYF
TGTGCCAGCAGCGTAGTGGGACTAGCGGGGAAAAACATTCAGTACTTC
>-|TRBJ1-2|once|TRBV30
CAWSVPTGLNYGYTF
TGTGCCTGGAGTGTCCCAACAGGGCTTAACTATGGCTACACCTTC
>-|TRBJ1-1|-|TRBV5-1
CASSFRGRTEAFF
TGCGCCAGCAGCTTCAGGGGCAGGACTGAAGCTTTCTTT
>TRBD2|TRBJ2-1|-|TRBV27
CASSLFGTSGNEQFF
TGTGCCAGCAGTTTATTTGGGACTAGCGGGAATGAGCAGTTCTTC
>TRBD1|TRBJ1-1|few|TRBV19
CASSPTGGEAFF
TGTGCCAGTAGCCCGACAGGGGGTGAAGCTTTCTTT
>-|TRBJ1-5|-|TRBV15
CATSRAPGLPQHF
TGTGCCACCAGCAGAGCCCCGGGGTTGCCCCAGCATTTT
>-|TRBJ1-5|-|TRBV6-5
CASSYDRNQPQHF
TGTGCCAGCAGTTACGACAGAAATCAGCCCCAGCATTTT
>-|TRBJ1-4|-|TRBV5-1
CASSLAFGSEKLFF
TGCGCCAGCAGCCTAGCGTTCGGGAGCGAAAAACTGTTTTTT
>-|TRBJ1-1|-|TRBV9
CASSAFQGLVTEAFF
TGTGCCAGCAGCGCCTTTCAGGGTTTGGTCACTGAAGCTTTCTTT
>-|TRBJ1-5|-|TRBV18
CASSPTGGGNNQPQHF
TGTGCCAGCTCACCTACTGGTGGAGGGAACAATCAGCCCCAGCATTTT